The rows below give T cell receptor beta chains drawn from one sample of a study of cytomegalovirus exposure and HLA in healthy donors. Profiled with immunoSEQ multiplex PCR; TCRdb holds only in-frame clones, not every one. The sample lists tens of thousands of clones; around 94% were seen once. Sample: PBMCs. These TCRs come from a woman aged 18-29 years in good health and CMV-seronegative. Each CDR3 is given without its conserved first and last residue.

J gene: TRBJ2-7; CDR3 length: 15; V gene: TRBV7-8; CDR3 protein: ASSAGGLAGAGYEQY
J gene: TRBJ2-7; CDR3 length: 12; V gene: TRBV6-5; CDR3 protein: ASSDRDRAYEQY
J gene: TRBJ2-7; CDR3 length: 14; V gene: TRBV18; CDR3 protein: ASSLTTASPSREQY
J gene: TRBJ1-1; CDR3 length: 13; V gene: TRBV6-5; CDR3 protein: ASSYSRGLVTEAF
J gene: TRBJ1-2; CDR3 length: 15; V gene: TRBV19; CDR3 protein: ASSGNRDFSRRYGYT
J gene: TRBJ1-4; CDR3 length: 12; V gene: TRBV4-3; CDR3 protein: ASSPGQGNEKLF
J gene: TRBJ1-6; CDR3 length: 13; V gene: TRBV6-5; CDR3 protein: ASTDRGLPDSPLH
J gene: TRBJ1-1; CDR3 length: 15; V gene: TRBV5-1; CDR3 protein: ASSLDPGQGMDTEAF
J gene: TRBJ1-1; CDR3 length: 11; V gene: TRBV30; CDR3 protein: AWSKAGRTEAF
J gene: TRBJ2-7; CDR3 length: 13; V gene: TRBV28; CDR3 protein: ASSPGDRATYEQY
J gene: TRBJ1-1; CDR3 length: 10; V gene: TRBV2; CDR3 protein: ASSRQGWEAF
J gene: TRBJ1-2; CDR3 length: 13; V gene: TRBV2; CDR3 protein: ASSVGQGFNYGYT
J gene: TRBJ2-7; CDR3 length: 14; V gene: TRBV11-2; CDR3 protein: ASRPTRGHPSYEQY
J gene: TRBJ2-7; CDR3 length: 12; V gene: TRBV6-5; CDR3 protein: ASSSTGGSYEQY
J gene: TRBJ1-1; CDR3 length: 12; V gene: TRBV12-5; CDR3 protein: ASGQTARGTEAF
J gene: TRBJ2-7; CDR3 length: 12; V gene: TRBV7-9; CDR3 protein: ASSSSSSSYEQY
J gene: TRBJ1-5; CDR3 length: 13; V gene: TRBV19; CDR3 protein: ASSIQGSFRQPQH
J gene: TRBJ2-1; CDR3 length: 11; V gene: TRBV5-1; CDR3 protein: ASRTSQDNEQF
J gene: TRBJ1-2; CDR3 length: 11; V gene: TRBV5-4; CDR3 protein: ASSFSTGGGYT
J gene: TRBJ2-7; CDR3 length: 12; V gene: TRBV30; CDR3 protein: AWSPGQTFYEQY
J gene: TRBJ1-1; CDR3 length: 12; V gene: TRBV19; CDR3 protein: ASTRTVEPLEAF
J gene: TRBJ2-5; CDR3 length: 14; V gene: TRBV11-3; CDR3 protein: ASSPKGQGLGETQY
J gene: TRBJ2-7; CDR3 length: 12; V gene: TRBV7-9; CDR3 protein: ASSQTGGAVEQY
J gene: TRBJ2-1; CDR3 length: 12; V gene: TRBV2; CDR3 protein: ASTTGQEYNEQF
J gene: TRBJ1-1; CDR3 length: 13; V gene: TRBV11-3; CDR3 protein: ASSLLTGVSTEAF
J gene: TRBJ2-2; CDR3 length: 14; V gene: TRBV6-5; CDR3 protein: ASSYSETSGWGELF
J gene: TRBJ2-1; CDR3 length: 16; V gene: TRBV7-8; CDR3 protein: ASSLTGLAGGQYNEQF
J gene: TRBJ1-3; CDR3 length: 15; V gene: TRBV5-1; CDR3 protein: ASSPNPNQGSGNTIY
J gene: TRBJ2-3; CDR3 length: 12; V gene: TRBV10-3; CDR3 protein: AISEGRYTDTQY
J gene: TRBJ2-3; CDR3 length: 13; V gene: TRBV30; CDR3 protein: AWSSATGWPDTQY
J gene: TRBJ1-1; CDR3 length: 10; V gene: TRBV29-1; CDR3 protein: SVIESGPEAF
J gene: TRBJ2-5; CDR3 length: 11; V gene: TRBV19; CDR3 protein: AASGGAQETQY
J gene: TRBJ2-2; CDR3 length: 10; V gene: TRBV6-1; CDR3 protein: ASRTYNGELF
J gene: TRBJ2-5; CDR3 length: 12; V gene: TRBV5-1; CDR3 protein: ASSRDSTQETQY
J gene: TRBJ2-1; CDR3 length: 13; V gene: TRBV10-2; CDR3 protein: ASKTSGSRRDEQF
J gene: TRBJ2-1; CDR3 length: 14; V gene: TRBV9; CDR3 protein: ASSPQGLAGPNEQF
J gene: TRBJ1-2; CDR3 length: 13; V gene: TRBV19; CDR3 protein: ASSTGDIFNYGYT
J gene: TRBJ2-5; CDR3 length: 13; V gene: TRBV7-9; CDR3 protein: ASSLATGGPETQY
J gene: TRBJ2-5; CDR3 length: 13; V gene: TRBV7-8; CDR3 protein: ASSTDHRDQETQY
J gene: TRBJ2-1; CDR3 length: 14; V gene: TRBV2; CDR3 protein: ASSESGTGGHNEQF
J gene: TRBJ2-2; CDR3 length: 10; V gene: TRBV7-3; CDR3 protein: ASSPPTGELF
J gene: TRBJ2-1; CDR3 length: 17; V gene: TRBV6-4; CDR3 protein: ASSPMGQTSGDDYNEQF
J gene: TRBJ2-7; CDR3 length: 10; V gene: TRBV10-3; CDR3 protein: ASGGQVNEQY
J gene: TRBJ1-4; CDR3 length: 12; V gene: TRBV6-5; CDR3 protein: ASRPGGANEKLF
J gene: TRBJ2-3; CDR3 length: 12; V gene: TRBV25-1; CDR3 protein: ASSSHGVAVTQY
J gene: TRBJ1-1; CDR3 length: 13; V gene: TRBV7-9; CDR3 protein: ASSSLGGGRREAF
J gene: TRBJ1-5; CDR3 length: 14; V gene: TRBV2; CDR3 protein: ASSRGGLNSNQPQH
J gene: TRBJ1-2; CDR3 length: 11; V gene: TRBV7-6; CDR3 protein: ASSPDRGSGYT
J gene: TRBJ2-1; CDR3 length: 9; V gene: TRBV20-1; CDR3 protein: SASPHNEQF
J gene: TRBJ2-3; CDR3 length: 16; V gene: TRBV13; CDR3 protein: ASSLITVGGAITDTQY
J gene: TRBJ1-1; CDR3 length: 12; V gene: TRBV6-1; CDR3 protein: ASSPGGFDTEAF
J gene: TRBJ2-4; CDR3 length: 12; V gene: TRBV30; CDR3 protein: AWSSGGSKNIQY
J gene: TRBJ2-5; CDR3 length: 11; V gene: TRBV30; CDR3 protein: AWSVLGKETQY
J gene: TRBJ2-2; CDR3 length: 16; V gene: TRBV9; CDR3 protein: ASSHNAVTGGAVGELF
J gene: TRBJ1-2; CDR3 length: 12; V gene: TRBV10-3; CDR3 protein: AISLTGKRYGYT